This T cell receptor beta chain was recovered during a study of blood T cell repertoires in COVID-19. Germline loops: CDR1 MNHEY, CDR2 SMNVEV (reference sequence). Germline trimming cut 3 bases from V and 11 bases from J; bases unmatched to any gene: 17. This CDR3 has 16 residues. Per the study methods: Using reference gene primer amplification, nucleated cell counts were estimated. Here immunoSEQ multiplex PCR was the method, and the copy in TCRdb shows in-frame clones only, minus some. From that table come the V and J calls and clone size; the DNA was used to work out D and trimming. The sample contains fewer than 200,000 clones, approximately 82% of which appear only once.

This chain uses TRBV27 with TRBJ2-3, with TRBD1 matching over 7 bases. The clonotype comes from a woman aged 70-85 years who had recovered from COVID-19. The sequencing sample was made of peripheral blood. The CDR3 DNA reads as TGTGCCAGCAGTTTCCGGCCCCGGGACAGCCAAAAAGAGCAGTATTTT. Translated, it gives CASSFRPRDSQKEQYF.